This entry lists 32 T cell receptor beta chains sequenced from one sample in a study of CD8 T cells in ankylosing spondylitis. MiXCR, applied by TCRdb to the 5' RACE reads, yields one record per CDR3 protein. The sample carries around 340,000 distinct CDR3 sequences, 20% to 25% recorded once. Sequences were obtained from blood, either unsorted or a sorted T cell fraction (not recorded which). The receptor source for this set is a male donor with ankylosing spondylitis or in good health (not recorded which).

This clonotype was seen a handful of times. The V gene is TRBV28, the J gene TRBJ2-5; 7 bases are shared with TRBD2. J gave up 3 bases and V 6 bases, and 7 bases lay outside the gene matches. This CDR3 is 14 amino acids long. Germline V CDR1 and CDR2: MDHEN, SYDVKM. The CDR3 sequence: CASRRREPKETQYF. The CDR3 DNA is TGTGCCAGCAGAAGGCGGGAGCCTAAAGAGACCCAGTACTTC. The full variable domain, with the rest looked up from reference TRBV28 and TRBJ2-5, is DVKVTQSSRYLVKRTGEKVFLECVQDMDHENMFWYRQDPGLGLRLIYFSYDVKMKEKGDIPEGYSVSREKKERFSLILESASTNQTSMYLCASRRREPKETQYFGPGTRLLVL.

This clonotype was seen only a few times. The V call is TRBV20-1, the J call TRBJ1-4; D not certain. The CDR3 runs to 15 residues. CDR1 and CDR2 from the germline V gene are DFQATT and SNEGSKA (reference sequence). V lost 0 bases, J lost 3 bases, and 11 bases lay in between. The CDR3 region is CSARDLGHPNEKLFF. CDR3 in DNA: TGCAGTGCTAGAGATCTAGGCCATCCTAATGAAAAACTGTTTTTT.

This chain uses TRBV29-1 with TRBJ2-5; D is possibly TRBD2 (5 bases). CDR1 SQVTM and CDR2 ANQGSEA come from the germline V gene. CDR3 length: 12 residues. Trimming took off 0 bases at V and 6 bases at J, with 8 bases between the two ends. CDR3 in amino acids: CSVEDWRKTQYF. In DNA, the CDR3 is TGCAGCGTTGAAGATTGGAGGAAGACCCAGTACTTC.

This clonotype was seen a few times. The genes are TRBV20-1 and TRBJ2-4, with a weak D call TRBD2 (5 bases). Trimming stripped 2 bases from V and 0 bases from J, with 14 bases between. This CDR3 is built from 16 residues. Germline V gene data show CDR1 as DFQATT and CDR2 as SNEGSKA (reference sequence). The CDR3 DNA sequence: TGCAGTGCTAGACCCCGGGATCTCGTAGCCAAAAACATTCAGTACTTC. Its translation: CSARPRDLVAKNIQYF.

J is TRBJ2-1 and V is TRBV4-1; D is unresolved. The CDR3 is 15 amino acids. The germline CDR1 and CDR2 sequences are MGHRA and YSYEKL. The V gene lost 0 bases and the J gene lost 3 bases, with 9 bases spanning the gap. CDR3 in amino acids: CASSQEGRVYNEQFF. In nucleotides, the CDR3 is TGCGCCAGCAGCCAAGAGGGCAGAGTCTACAATGAGCAGTTCTTC.

Remarks on this clonotype: One end of the junction fails to match germline, which may point to a read error. The CDR3 sequence is CAISFLASGGAGTDTQYF. CDR3 DNA sequence: TGTGCCATCAGTTTCTTGGCTAGCGGGGGGGCCGGCACAGATACGCAGTATTTT. V usage is TRBV27 and J usage is TRBJ2-3, with 12 nucleotides matching TRBD2. Germline CDR1 MNHEY, CDR2 SMNVEV (reference sequence). This CDR3 has 18 residues.

Note on this clonotype: An end of the junction differs from the germline gene, which may be a read error. The chain combines TRBV20-1 with TRBJ1-2, with 10 nucleotides matching TRBD1. Per germline, CDR1 DFQATT and CDR2 SNEGSKA (reference sequence). The CDR3 runs 13 residues. The CDR3 nucleotides read TGCAGTGCCAGAGGACAGGGGGACTATGGCTACACCTTC. This encodes CSARGQGDYGYTF.

The chain joins TRBV12-3 or TRBV12-4 to TRBJ2-7; D possibly corresponds to TRBD2 (5 bases). This CDR3 is 14 amino acids long. Deletions cut 5 bases from V and 2 bases from J, with 13 bases between. The CDR3 DNA is TGTGCCAGCAGTCCAGCGGAGAGACCCTACGAGCAGTACTTC. Amino acids: CASSPAERPYEQYF.

This clonotype came up many times. The J gene is TRBJ2-1, the V gene TRBV12-3 or TRBV12-4, with TRBD1 matching over 9 bases. CDR3 length: 15 residues. V dropped 4 bases and J dropped 3; count of bases not matched to a gene: 4. The CDR3, as DNA: TGTGCCAGCAGTTCGGACAGGGGCGTCTACAATGAGCAGTTCTTC. It codes for CASSSDRGVYNEQFF.

V and J are TRBV12-3 or TRBV12-4 and TRBJ2-5; 8 nucleotides match TRBD1. Losses at the gene ends were 5 bases for V and 0 bases for J; bases not matched to a gene: 2. This CDR3 region has 14 residues. Here the CDR3 reads CASSNRGYQETQYF. Written as DNA, the CDR3 is TGTGCCAGCAGTAACAGGGGGTACCAAGAGACCCAGTACTTC.

This clonotype appeared once. This chain links TRBV5-5 with TRBJ2-7, with D perhaps matching TRBD2 (5 bases). The CDR3 is 14 amino acids. Germline CDR1 reads SGHKS; CDR2 reads YYEKEE (reference sequence). The V and J ends lost 0 bases and 3 bases respectively, with 10 bases between them. Here the CDR3 DNA reads TGTGCCAGCAGCTTGGCCACGGGGTACTACGAGCAGTACTTC. Translating gives CASSLATGYYEQYF.

This chain links TRBV7-9 with TRBJ2-2; TRBD1 matches at 8 bases. Germline V CDR1 and CDR2: SEHNR, FQNEAQ (reference sequence). The CDR3 has 17 amino acids. V was pared by 5 bases and J by 4 bases, with 12 bases of the junction left unmatched. CDR3 DNA sequence: TGTGCCAGCAGCCGTCCCCCAGGGGGCGCGGGCACCGGGGAGCTGTTTTTT. Translating gives CASSRPPGGAGTGELFF.

This clonotype was detected a few times. This chain connects TRBV28 to TRBJ2-7; TRBD1 matches at 8 bases. Germline trimming cut 5 bases from V and 3 bases from J; bases unmatched to any gene: 6. The CDR3 runs 14 residues. CDR1 and CDR2 (germline): MDHEN, SYDVKM. CDR3 amino acids: CASSPDRGLYEQYF. CDR3 sequence (DNA): TGTGCCAGCAGTCCCGACAGGGGACTCTACGAGCAGTACTTC.

This chain uses TRBV15 with TRBJ2-5; D not resolved. CDR3 size: 13 residues. The V gene lost 5 bases and the J gene lost 2 bases, with 9 bases spanning the gap. Per the germline V gene, CDR1 is LNHNV and CDR2 is YYDKDF (reference sequence). The CDR3 DNA reads as TGTGCCACCAGCGAGGCTCTTCAAGAGACCCAGTACTTC. It yields the protein CATSEALQETQYF.

In this sample, this clonotype turned up a few times. V usage is TRBV11-2 and J usage is TRBJ2-7, with 7 bases that match TRBD2. This CDR3 is built from 17 residues. J lost 0 bases, V lost 0 bases, and 8 bases had no gene match. The germline V gene has CDR1 SGHAT and CDR2 FQNNGV. DNA for the CDR3: TGTGCCAGCAGCTTAGATCGCGAGCGGGGCCCCTCCTACGAGCAGTACTTC. It encodes CASSLDRERGPSYEQYF.

The chain is built from TRBV23-1 and TRBJ2-3; D call uncertain. TRBV23-1 qualifies as an ORF whose function is uncertain. The CDR3 extends over 17 amino acids. V lost 0 bases and J lost 2, with 15 bases in between. The CDR3 reads CASSQSIEHITTDTQYF. The CDR3 nucleotides read TGCGCCAGCAGTCAATCTATTGAGCACATTACCACAGATACGCAGTATTTT.

This rearrangement joins TRBV30 to TRBJ2-2; 9 nucleotides agree with TRBD2. The germline V gene has CDR1 GTSNPN and CDR2 SVGIG (reference sequence). The ends lost 4 bases at V and 1 base at J; junction bases unmatched: 1. The CDR3 runs to 14 residues. The CDR3 DNA is TGTGCCTGGACTAGCGGGGTGAACACCGGGGAGCTGTTTTTT. Translation gives CAWTSGVNTGELFF.

V is TRBV12-3 or TRBV12-4 and J is TRBJ2-3, with D perhaps given as TRBD1 or TRBD2 (7 bases each). Trimming stripped 4 bases from V and 1 base from J, with 12 bases between. The CDR3 totals 15 residues. In DNA form, the CDR3 reads TGTGCCAGCAGTTGGGGGGGGACAGGCACAGATACGCAGTATTTT. Translated, it gives CASSWGGTGTDTQYF.

This clonotype was detected a few times. The gene calls are TRBV12-3 or TRBV12-4 and TRBJ1-2; D is possibly TRBD1 (6 bases). V lost 6 bases and J lost 6, with 14 bases in between. This CDR3 has 13 residues. The CDR3 loop reads CASSPTGSDGYTF. As DNA, the CDR3 is TGTGCCAGCAGCCCGACAGGATCGGATGGCTACACCTTC.

This chain uses TRBV29-1 with TRBJ2-5; possible D gene TRBD1, 6 bases. V was trimmed by 7 bases and J by 5 bases, leaving 14 bases between them. This CDR3 is built from 12 residues. Germline CDR1 SQVTM, CDR2 ANQGSEA. The CDR3 loop reads CSAQWGLETQYF. CDR3 nucleotide sequence: TGCAGCGCCCAGTGGGGGCTTGAGACCCAGTACTTC.

This clonotype was observed a few times. V is TRBV11-2 and J is TRBJ2-3, with no clear D. V was shortened by 0 bases and J by 4 bases, with 8 bases between the two germline ends. The CDR3 sequence is 14 residues long. The germline gives CDR1 SGHAT, CDR2 FQNNGV. CDR3 sequence reads: CASSLEDGADTQYF. CDR3 DNA: TGTGCCAGCAGCTTAGAGGATGGGGCAGATACGCAGTATTTT.

The chain couples TRBV11-2 to TRBJ1-2; 7 bases map to TRBD1. This CDR3 is built from 20 residues. V lost 0 bases and J lost 2; bases outside the gene matches: 18. Germline CDR1 reads SGHAT; CDR2 reads FQNNGV. The CDR3 reads CASSLELHAAGGWGNYGYTF. CDR3 in DNA: TGTGCCAGCAGCTTAGAGCTCCATGCGGCAGGGGGTTGGGGGAACTATGGCTACACCTTC.

The chain carries TRBV12-3 or TRBV12-4 and TRBJ1-5; 8 bases match TRBD1. This CDR3 comprises 14 residues. V gave up 6 bases and J gave up 6 bases; unmatched junction bases: 7. The CDR3 region is CASSRTGFGQPQHF. The CDR3, as DNA: TGTGCCAGCAGCCGGACAGGGTTTGGTCAGCCCCAGCATTTT.

V and J are TRBV29-1 and TRBJ2-3; no reliable D call. This CDR3 contains 10 residues. Germline V gene data show CDR1 as SQVTM and CDR2 as ANQGSEA. Trimming took off 4 bases at V and 4 bases at J, with 3 bases between the two ends. DNA of the CDR3: TGCAGCGTTGGCCCAGATACGCAGTATTTT. It translates to CSVGPDTQYF.

This chain uses TRBV7-9 with TRBJ2-7; 8 nucleotides match TRBD2. This CDR3 spans 15 amino acids. Trimming removed 2 bases from V and 6 bases from J; junction bases left unmatched: 9. The V gene's germline CDR1 is SEHNR and CDR2 FQNEAQ (reference sequence). The CDR3 bases are TGTGCCAGCAGCTTATTCGGGGGGGCGGTGGCCGAGCAGTACTTC. As protein: CASSLFGGAVAEQYF.

The genes are TRBV15 and TRBJ2-6; D is undetermined. Germline loops: CDR1 LNHNV, CDR2 YYDKDF (reference sequence). V was trimmed by 3 bases and J by 4 bases, leaving 13 bases between them. This CDR3 is built from 16 residues. The CDR3 DNA follows: TGTGCCACCAGCAGCGGCGGCCAAGGAGGGGCCAACGTCCTGACTTTC. Amino acids: CATSSGGQGGANVLTF.

This sequence joins TRBV6-5 and TRBJ2-7; 7 bases match TRBD1. V shed 2 bases, J shed 4 bases, and the junction held 2 bases outside the gene matches. CDR3 length: 13 residues. Germline V gene data show CDR1 as MNHEY and CDR2 as SVGAGI. CDR3 DNA: TGTGCCAGCAGTTACGAACAGGGGTACGAGCAGTACTTC. It yields the protein CASSYEQGYEQYF.

The chain carries TRBV7-9 and TRBJ1-2, with 8 bases identical to TRBD1. The CDR3 is 15 residues long. Unmatched junction bases numbered 8, after V lost 5 bases and J lost 3 bases. Germline assignment: CDR1 SEHNR and CDR2 FQNEAQ (reference sequence). CDR3 region: CASSPWTGRDYGYTF. The CDR3 coding sequence is TGTGCCAGCAGCCCGTGGACAGGGAGAGACTATGGCTACACCTTC.

In this sample, this clonotype turned up a few times. The rearrangement uses TRBV4-1 and TRBJ2-2; 8 bases are a match to TRBD1. CDR3 size: 16 residues. From germline, CDR1 is MGHRA and CDR2 YSYEKL. Trimming took 4 bases from V and 3 from J; bases not matched to a gene: 7. CDR3 residues: CASSPSGQAYTGELFF. The CDR3 nucleotides are TGCGCCAGCAGCCCTTCGGGACAGGCCTACACCGGGGAGCTGTTTTTT.

The V call is TRBV12-3 or TRBV12-4, the J call TRBJ2-1; 9 bases are a match to TRBD2. The V segment lost 4 bases and the J segment 5 bases; nucleotides outside the gene matches: 9. This CDR3 region has 16 residues. CDR3 protein: CASSSVKASGNNEQFF. As DNA, the CDR3 is TGTGCCAGCAGTTCGGTGAAGGCTAGCGGGAACAATGAGCAGTTCTTC.

In DNA, the CDR3 is TGTGCCAGCAGCTTGGTTTCGGCGGGGGCGCTCACAGATACGCAGTATTTT. Its protein is CASSLVSAGALTDTQYF. The chain couples TRBV5-4 to TRBJ2-3, with TRBD2 as a possible D gene (7 bases). Germline CDR1 and CDR2: SGHNT and YYREEE (reference sequence). The CDR3 covers 17 residues. V was pared by 0 bases and J by 2 bases, with 16 bases between.

The chain recombines TRBV5-1 with TRBJ2-4; 7 bases are a match to TRBD2. Looked up from germline, CDR1 is SGHRS and CDR2 is YFSETQ. The CDR3 consists of 16 residues. V trimming: 0 bases; J trimming: 9 bases; junction bases outside the gene matches: 12. The CDR3 nucleotides read TGCGCCAGCAGCTTGGCCGGGGGGTTTCTAAAGGGCATTCAGTACTTC. Translation: CASSLAGGFLKGIQYF.